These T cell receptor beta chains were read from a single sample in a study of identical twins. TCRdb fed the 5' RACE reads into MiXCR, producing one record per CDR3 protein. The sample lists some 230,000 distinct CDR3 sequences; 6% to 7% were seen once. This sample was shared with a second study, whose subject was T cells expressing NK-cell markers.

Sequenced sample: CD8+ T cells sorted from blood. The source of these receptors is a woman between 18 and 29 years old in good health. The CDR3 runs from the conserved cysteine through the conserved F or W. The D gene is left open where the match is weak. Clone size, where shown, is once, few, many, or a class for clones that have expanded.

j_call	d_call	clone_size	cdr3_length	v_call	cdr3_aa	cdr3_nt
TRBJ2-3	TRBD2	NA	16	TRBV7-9	CASRGLAGGRLDTQYF	TGTGCCAGCAGGGGACTAGCGGGGGGGCGTCTAGATACGCAGTATTTT
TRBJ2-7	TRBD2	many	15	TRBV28	CASSLPSGGSYEQYF	TGTGCCAGCAGTCTCCCCAGCGGGGGGTCCTACGAGCAGTACTTC
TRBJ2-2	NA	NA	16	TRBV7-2	CASSIRDFSNTGELFF	TGTGCCAGCAGCATCCGGGACTTCTCGAACACCGGGGAGCTGTTTTTT
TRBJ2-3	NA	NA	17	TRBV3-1	CATSKEGGWGRTDTQYF	TGTGCCACCTCCAAAGAGGGGGGTTGGGGAAGGACAGATACGCAGTATTTT
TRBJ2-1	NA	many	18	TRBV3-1	CASSQDPPQWWGKNEQFF	TGTGCCAGCAGCCAAGATCCTCCCCAGTGGTGGGGGAAAAATGAGCAGTTCTTC
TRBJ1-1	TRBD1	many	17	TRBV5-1	CASSLEGQGSMNTEAFF	TGCGCCAGCAGCTTGGAGGGACAGGGCAGCATGAACACTGAAGCTTTCTTT
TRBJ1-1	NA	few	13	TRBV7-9	CASSLGGSPEAFF	TGTGCCAGCAGCTTAGGGGGGAGCCCTGAAGCTTTCTTT
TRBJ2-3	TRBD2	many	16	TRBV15	CATSRELAGGTDTQYF	TGTGCCACCAGCAGAGAATTAGCGGGGGGGACAGATACGCAGTATTTT
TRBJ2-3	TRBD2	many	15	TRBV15	CATSRSSGRSDTQYF	TGTGCCACCAGCAGATCTAGCGGGAGATCAGATACGCAGTATTTT
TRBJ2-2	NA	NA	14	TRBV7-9	CASSLTGIAGELFF	TGTGCCAGCAGCTTAACGGGAATAGCCGGGGAGCTGTTTTTT
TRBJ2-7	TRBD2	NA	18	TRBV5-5	CASSSHPTGLAGVDEQYF	TGTGCCAGCAGCTCCCACCCCACGGGACTAGCGGGGGTAGACGAGCAGTACTTC
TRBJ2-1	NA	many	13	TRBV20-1	CSARDPVANEQFF	TGCAGTGCTAGAGATCCCGTAGCCAATGAGCAGTTCTTC
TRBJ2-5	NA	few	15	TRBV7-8	CASSASGARGETQYF	TGTGCCAGCAGCGCTTCGGGAGCACGGGGGGAGACCCAGTACTTC
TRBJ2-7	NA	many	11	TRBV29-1	CSVDWVGEQYF	TGCAGCGTTGACTGGGTTGGCGAGCAGTACTTC
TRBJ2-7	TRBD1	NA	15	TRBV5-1	CASREPGQGGHEQYF	TGCGCCAGCAGAGAACCGGGACAGGGTGGCCACGAGCAGTACTTC
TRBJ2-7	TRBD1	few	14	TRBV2	CASSPWGTGKGQYF	TGTGCCAGCAGTCCATGGGGGACAGGGAAGGGGCAGTACTTC